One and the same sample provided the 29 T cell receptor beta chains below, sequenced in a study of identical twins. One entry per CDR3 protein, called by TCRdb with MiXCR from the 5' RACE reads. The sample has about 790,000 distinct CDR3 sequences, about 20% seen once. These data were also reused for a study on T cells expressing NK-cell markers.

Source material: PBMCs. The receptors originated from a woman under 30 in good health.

CDR3 nucleotides: TGTGCCAGCAGTTACCAGGGACAGGGAGTTTACGAGCAGTACTTC. Translated, it gives CASSYQGQGVYEQYF. The chain joins TRBV6-5 to TRBJ2-7, with 9 bases aligning to TRBD1. The ends lost 2 bases at V and 4 bases at J; junction bases unmatched: 6. The germline gives CDR1 MNHEY, CDR2 SVGAGI. The CDR3 totals 15 residues.

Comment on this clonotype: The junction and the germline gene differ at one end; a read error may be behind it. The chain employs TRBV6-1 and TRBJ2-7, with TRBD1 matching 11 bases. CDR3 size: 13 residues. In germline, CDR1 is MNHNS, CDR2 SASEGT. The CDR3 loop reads CASKDRGPYEQHF. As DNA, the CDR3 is TGTGCCAGCAAGGACAGGGGGCCCTACGAGCAGCACTTC.

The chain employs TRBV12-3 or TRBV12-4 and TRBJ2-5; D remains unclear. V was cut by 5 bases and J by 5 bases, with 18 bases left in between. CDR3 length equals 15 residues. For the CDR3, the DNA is TGTGCCAGCAGTCCCCCGGTAGTAGGGCCGGAGACCCAGTACTTC. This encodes CASSPPVVGPETQYF.

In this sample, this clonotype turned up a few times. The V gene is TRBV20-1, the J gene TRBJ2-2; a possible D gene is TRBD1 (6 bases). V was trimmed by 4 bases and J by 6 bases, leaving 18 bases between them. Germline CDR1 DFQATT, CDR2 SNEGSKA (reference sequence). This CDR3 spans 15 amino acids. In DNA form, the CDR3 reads TGCAGTGCTATCGGACAGTGGGGAGAGGCCGGGGAGCTGTTTTTT. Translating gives CSAIGQWGEAGELFF.

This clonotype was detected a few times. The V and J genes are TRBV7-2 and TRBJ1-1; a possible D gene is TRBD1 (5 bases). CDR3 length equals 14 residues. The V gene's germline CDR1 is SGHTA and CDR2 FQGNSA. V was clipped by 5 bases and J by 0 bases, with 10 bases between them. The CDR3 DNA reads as TGTGCCAGCAGCAGAGGACATCTGAACACTGAAGCTTTCTTT. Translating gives CASSRGHLNTEAFF.

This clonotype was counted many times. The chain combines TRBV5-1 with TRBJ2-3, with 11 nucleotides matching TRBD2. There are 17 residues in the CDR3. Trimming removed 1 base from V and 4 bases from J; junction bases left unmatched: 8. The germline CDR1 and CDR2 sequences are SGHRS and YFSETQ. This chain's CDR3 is CASSLSFSGGASDTQYF. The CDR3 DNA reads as TGCGCCAGCAGCTTGTCGTTTAGCGGGGGGGCCTCAGATACGCAGTATTTT.

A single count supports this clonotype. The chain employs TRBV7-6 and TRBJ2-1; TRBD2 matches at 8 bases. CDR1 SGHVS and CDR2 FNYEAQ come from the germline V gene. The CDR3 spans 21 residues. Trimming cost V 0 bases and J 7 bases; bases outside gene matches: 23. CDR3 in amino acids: CASSLAVDFPGVSGSGNEQFF. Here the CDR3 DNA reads TGTGCCAGCAGCTTAGCGGTAGACTTCCCGGGGGTAAGCGGGAGTGGGAATGAGCAGTTCTTC.

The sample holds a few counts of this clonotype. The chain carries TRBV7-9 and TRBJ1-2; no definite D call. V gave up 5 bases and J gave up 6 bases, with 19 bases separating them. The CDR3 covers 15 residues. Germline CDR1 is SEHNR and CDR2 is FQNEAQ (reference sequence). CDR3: CASSGKGYTSDGYTF. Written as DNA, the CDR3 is TGTGCCAGCAGCGGTAAAGGCTACACTAGCGATGGCTACACCTTC.

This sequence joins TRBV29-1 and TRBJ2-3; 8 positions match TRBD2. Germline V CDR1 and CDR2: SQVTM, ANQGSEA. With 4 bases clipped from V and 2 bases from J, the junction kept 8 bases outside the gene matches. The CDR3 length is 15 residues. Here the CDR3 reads CSVVGGRTNTDTQYF. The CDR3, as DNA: TGCAGCGTTGTAGGCGGGAGGACGAACACAGATACGCAGTATTTT.

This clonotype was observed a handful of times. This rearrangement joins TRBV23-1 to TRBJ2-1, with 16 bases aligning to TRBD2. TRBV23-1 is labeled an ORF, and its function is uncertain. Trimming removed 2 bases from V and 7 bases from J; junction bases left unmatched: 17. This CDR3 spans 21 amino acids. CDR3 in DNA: TGCGCCAGCAGTCAAAAGGATCCGGGACTAGCGGGAGGGCCCCTGAGGAATGAGCAGTTCTTC. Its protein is CASSQKDPGLAGGPLRNEQFF.

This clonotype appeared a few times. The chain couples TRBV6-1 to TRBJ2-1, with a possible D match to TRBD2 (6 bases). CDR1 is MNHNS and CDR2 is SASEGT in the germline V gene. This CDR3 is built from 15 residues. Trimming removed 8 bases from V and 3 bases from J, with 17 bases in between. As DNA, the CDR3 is TGTGCCAGCGGTCGGGGAGGAGGTGGCTACAATGAGCAGTTCTTC. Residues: CASGRGGGGYNEQFF.

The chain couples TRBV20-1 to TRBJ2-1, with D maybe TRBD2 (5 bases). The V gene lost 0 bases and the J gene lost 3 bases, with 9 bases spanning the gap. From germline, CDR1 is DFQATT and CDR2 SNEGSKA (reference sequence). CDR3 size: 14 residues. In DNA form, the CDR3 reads TGCAGTGCTAGAGATAAACTAGGCTACAATGAGCAGTTCTTC. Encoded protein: CSARDKLGYNEQFF.

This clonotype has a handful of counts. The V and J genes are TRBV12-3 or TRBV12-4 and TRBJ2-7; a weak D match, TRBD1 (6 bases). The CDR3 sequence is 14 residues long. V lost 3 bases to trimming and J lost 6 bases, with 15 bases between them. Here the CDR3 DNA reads TGTGCCAGCAGTTTCAACAGGGAGTACGGCGAGCAGTACTTC. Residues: CASSFNREYGEQYF.

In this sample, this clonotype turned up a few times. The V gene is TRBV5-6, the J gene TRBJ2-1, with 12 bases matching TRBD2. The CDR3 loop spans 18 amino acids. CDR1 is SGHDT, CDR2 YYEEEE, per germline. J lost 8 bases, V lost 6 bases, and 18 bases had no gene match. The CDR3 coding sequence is TGTGCCAGCACCCTACCCTCCCTCGGACTAGCGGGGTTGGATGAGCAGTTCTTC. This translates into CASTLPSLGLAGLDEQFF.

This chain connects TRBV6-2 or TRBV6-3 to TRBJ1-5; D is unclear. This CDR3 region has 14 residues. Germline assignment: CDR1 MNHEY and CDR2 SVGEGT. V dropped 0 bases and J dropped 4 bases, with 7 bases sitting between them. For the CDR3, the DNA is TGTGCCAGCAGTTACTCGAAGAGAAATCAGCCCCAGCATTTT. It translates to CASSYSKRNQPQHF.

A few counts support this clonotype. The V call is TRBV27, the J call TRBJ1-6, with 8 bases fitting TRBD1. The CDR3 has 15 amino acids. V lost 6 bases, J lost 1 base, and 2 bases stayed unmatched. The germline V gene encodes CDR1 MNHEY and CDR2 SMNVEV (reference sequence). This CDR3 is CASRDRVSYNSPLHF. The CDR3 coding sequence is TGTGCCAGCAGGGACAGGGTATCCTATAATTCACCCCTCCACTTT.

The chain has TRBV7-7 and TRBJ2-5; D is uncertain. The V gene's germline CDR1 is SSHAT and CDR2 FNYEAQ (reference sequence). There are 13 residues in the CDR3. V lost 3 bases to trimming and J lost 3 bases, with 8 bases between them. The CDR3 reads CASSFDTEETQYF. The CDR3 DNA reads TGTGCCAGCAGCTTTGACACAGAAGAGACCCAGTACTTC. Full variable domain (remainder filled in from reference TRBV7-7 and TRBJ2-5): GAGVSQSPRYKVTKRGQDVTLRCDPISSHATLYWYQQALGQGPEFLTYFNYEAQPDKSGLPSDRFSAERPEGSISTLTIQRTEQRDSAMYRCASSFDTEETQYFGPGTRLLVL.

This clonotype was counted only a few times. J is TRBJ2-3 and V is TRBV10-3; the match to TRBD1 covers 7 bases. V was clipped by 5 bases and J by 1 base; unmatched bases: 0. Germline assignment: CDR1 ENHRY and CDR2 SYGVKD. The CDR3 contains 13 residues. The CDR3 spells CAISTGGTDTQYF. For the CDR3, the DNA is TGTGCCATCAGTACAGGGGGCACAGATACGCAGTATTTT.

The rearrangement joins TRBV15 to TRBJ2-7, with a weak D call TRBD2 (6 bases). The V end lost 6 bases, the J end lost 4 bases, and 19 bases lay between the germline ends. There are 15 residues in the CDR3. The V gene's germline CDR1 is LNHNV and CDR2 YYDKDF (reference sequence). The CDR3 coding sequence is TGTGCCACCAGATGGTTTCCGGGAGTAGGTTACGAGCAGTACTTC. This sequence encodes CATRWFPGVGYEQYF.

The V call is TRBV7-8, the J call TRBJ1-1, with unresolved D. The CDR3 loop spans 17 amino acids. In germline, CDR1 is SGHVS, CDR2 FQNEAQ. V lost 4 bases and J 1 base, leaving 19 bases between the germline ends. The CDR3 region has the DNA TGTGCCAGCAGCTCCTTCCCGCGAGGAAAAGGGAACACTGAAGCTTTCTTT. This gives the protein CASSSFPRGKGNTEAFF.

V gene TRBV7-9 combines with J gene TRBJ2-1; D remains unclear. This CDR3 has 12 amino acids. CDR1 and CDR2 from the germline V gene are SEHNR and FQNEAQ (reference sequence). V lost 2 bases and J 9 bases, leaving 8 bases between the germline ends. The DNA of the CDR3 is TGTGCCAGCAGCTTACCCCAGAGTGAGCAGTTCTTC. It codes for CASSLPQSEQFF.

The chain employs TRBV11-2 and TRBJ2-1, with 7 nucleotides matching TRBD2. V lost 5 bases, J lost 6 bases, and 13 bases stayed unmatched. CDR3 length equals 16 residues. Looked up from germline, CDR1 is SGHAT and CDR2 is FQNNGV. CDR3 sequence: CASSPKGLDASNEQFF. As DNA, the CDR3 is TGTGCCAGCAGCCCTAAAGGACTAGACGCATCCAATGAGCAGTTCTTC.

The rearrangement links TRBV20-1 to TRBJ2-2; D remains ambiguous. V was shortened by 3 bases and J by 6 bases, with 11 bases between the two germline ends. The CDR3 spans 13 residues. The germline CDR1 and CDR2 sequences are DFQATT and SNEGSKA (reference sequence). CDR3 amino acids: CSARGSGPGELFF. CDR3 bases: TGCAGTGCTAGGGGCAGTGGCCCCGGGGAGCTGTTTTTT.

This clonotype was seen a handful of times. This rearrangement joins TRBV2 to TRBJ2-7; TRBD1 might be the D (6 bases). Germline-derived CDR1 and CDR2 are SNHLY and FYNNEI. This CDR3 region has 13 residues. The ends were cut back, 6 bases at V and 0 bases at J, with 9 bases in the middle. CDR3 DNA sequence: TGTGCCAGCAGGTACAGGGCCTCCTACGAGCAGTACTTC. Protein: CASRYRASYEQYF.

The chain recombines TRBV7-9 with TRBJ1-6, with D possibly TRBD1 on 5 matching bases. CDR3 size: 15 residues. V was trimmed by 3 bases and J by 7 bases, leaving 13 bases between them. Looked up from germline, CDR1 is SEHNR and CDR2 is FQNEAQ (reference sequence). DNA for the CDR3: TGTGCCAGCAGCTTGCGGGGCGGGGTAAATTCACCCCTCCACTTT. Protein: CASSLRGGVNSPLHF. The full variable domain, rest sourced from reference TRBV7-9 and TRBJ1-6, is DTGVSQNPRHKITKRGQNVTFRCDPISEHNRLYWYRQTLGQGPEFLTYFQNEAQLEKSRLLSDRFSAERPKGSFSTLEIQRTEQGDSAMYLCASSLRGGVNSPLHFGNGTRLTVT.

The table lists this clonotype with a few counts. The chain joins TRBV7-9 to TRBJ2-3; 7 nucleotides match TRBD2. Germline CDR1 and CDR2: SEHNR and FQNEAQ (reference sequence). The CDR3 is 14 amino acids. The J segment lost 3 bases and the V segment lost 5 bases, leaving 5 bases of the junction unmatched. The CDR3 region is CASSPWEGTDTQYF. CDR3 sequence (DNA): TGTGCCAGCAGCCCCTGGGAGGGTACAGATACGCAGTATTTT.

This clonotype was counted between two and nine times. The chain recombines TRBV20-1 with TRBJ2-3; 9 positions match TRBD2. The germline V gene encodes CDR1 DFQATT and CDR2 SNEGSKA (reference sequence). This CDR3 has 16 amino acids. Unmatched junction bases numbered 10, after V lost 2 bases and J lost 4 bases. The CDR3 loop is CSARLAGRPRADTQYF. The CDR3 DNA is TGCAGTGCTAGACTAGCGGGAAGGCCAAGGGCAGATACGCAGTATTTT.

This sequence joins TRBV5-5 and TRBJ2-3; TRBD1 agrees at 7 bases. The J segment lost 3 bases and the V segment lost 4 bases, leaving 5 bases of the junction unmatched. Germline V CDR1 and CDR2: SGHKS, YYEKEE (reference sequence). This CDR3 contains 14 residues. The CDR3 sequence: CASSRPGQTDTQYF. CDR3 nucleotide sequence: TGTGCCAGCAGCCGACCGGGACAGACAGATACGCAGTATTTT. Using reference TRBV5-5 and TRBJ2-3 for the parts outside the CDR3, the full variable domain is DAGVTQSPTHLIKTRGQQVTLRCSPISGHKSVSWYQQVLGQGPQFIFQYYEKEERGRGNFPDRFSARQFPNYSSELNVNALLLGDSALYLCASSRPGQTDTQYFGPGTRLTVL.

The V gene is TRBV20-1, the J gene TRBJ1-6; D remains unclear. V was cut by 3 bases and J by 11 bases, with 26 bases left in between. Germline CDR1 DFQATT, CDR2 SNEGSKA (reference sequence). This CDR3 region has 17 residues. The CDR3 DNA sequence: TGCAGTGCTAGGCTCGCGCCGGCCGGGCCCCGGAGGACACCCCTCCACTTT. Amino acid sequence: CSARLAPAGPRRTPLHF.